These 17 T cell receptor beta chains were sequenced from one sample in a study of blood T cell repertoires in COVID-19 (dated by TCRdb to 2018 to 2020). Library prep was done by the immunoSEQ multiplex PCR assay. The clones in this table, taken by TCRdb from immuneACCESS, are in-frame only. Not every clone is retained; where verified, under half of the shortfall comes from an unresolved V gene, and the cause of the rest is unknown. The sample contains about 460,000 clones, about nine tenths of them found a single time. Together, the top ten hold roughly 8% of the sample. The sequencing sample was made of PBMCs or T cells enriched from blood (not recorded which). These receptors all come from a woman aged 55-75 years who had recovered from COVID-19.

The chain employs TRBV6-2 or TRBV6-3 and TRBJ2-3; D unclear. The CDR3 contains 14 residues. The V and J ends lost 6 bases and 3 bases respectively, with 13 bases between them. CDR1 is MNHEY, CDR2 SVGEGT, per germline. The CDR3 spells CASSPTQVTDTQYF. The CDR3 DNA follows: TGTGCCAGCAGCCCGACCCAGGTGACAGATACGCAGTATTTT.

CDR3 DNA sequence: TGTGCCTGGAAGTCCTCGGGTCACGGCTACACCTTC. This encodes CAWKSSGHGYTF. The chain uses TRBV30 and TRBJ1-2; D gene uncertain. The length of the CDR3 is 12 residues. V was trimmed by 4 bases and J by 8 bases, leaving 14 bases between them. The germline gives CDR1 GTSNPN, CDR2 SVGIG (reference sequence).

The CDR3 DNA sequence: TGTGCCAGCAGCTTACAAGGGGGCTATAGAGGCTACACCTTC. It specifies CASSLQGGYRGYTF. The gene calls are TRBV7-2 and TRBJ1-2, with 7 bases fitting TRBD1. With V trimmed by 2 bases and J by 8 bases, 8 bases remained unmatched. Per germline, CDR1 SGHTA and CDR2 FQGNSA. The CDR3 covers 14 residues.

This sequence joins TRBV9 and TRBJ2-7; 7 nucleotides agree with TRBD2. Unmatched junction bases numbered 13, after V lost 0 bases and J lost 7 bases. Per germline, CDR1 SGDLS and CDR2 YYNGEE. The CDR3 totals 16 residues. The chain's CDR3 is CASSVEYGASGLEQYF. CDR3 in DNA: TGTGCCAGCAGCGTAGAATACGGGGCTAGCGGCCTGGAGCAGTACTTC.

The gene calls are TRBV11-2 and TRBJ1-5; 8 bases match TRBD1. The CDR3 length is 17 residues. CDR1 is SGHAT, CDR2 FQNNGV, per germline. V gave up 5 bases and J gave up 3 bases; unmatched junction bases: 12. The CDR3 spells CASSQDRGPPINQPQHF. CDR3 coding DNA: TGTGCCAGCAGCCAAGACAGGGGCCCACCGATCAATCAGCCCCAGCATTTT. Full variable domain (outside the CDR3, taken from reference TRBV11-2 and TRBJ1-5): EAGVAQSPRYKIIEKRQSVAFWCNPISGHATLYWYQQILGQGPKLLIQFQNNGVVDDSQLPKDRFSAERLKGVDSTLKIQPAKLEDSAVYLCASSQDRGPPINQPQHFGDGTRLSIL.

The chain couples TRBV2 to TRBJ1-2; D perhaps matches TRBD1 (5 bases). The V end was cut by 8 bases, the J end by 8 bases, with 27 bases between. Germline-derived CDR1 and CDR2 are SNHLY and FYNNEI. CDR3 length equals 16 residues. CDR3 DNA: TGTGCCAGCGGGACTTCCCGAACGGGTAATAGATCAGGCTACACCTTC. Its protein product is CASGTSRTGNRSGYTF. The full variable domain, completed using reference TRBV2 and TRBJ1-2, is EPEVTQTPSHQVTQMGQEVILRCVPISNHLYFYWYRQILGQKVEFLVSFYNNEISEKSEIFDDQFSVERPDGSNFTLKIRSTKLEDSAMYFCASGTSRTGNRSGYTFGSGTRLTVV.

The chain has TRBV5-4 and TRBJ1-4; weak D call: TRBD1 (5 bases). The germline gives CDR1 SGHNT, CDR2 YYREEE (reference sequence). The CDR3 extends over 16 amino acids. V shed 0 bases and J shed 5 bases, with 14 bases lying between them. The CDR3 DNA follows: TGTGCCAGCAGCTTGGGGGGCTCGGGTAGGAATGAAAAACTGTTTTTT. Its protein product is CASSLGGSGRNEKLFF.

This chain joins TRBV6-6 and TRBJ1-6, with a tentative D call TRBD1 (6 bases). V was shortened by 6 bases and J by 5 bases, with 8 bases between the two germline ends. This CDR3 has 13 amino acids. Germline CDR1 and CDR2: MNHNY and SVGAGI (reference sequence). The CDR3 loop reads CASRAGDNSPLHF. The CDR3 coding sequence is TGTGCCAGCAGAGCAGGGGATAATTCACCCCTCCACTTT.

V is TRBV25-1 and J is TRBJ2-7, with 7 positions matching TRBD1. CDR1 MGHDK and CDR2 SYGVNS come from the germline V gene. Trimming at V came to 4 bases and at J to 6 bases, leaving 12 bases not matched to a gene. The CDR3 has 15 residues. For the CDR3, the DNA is TGTGCCAGCAGTGCGTCATCCGGCCACAGGGGCGAGCAGTACGTC. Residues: CASSASSGHRGEQYV.

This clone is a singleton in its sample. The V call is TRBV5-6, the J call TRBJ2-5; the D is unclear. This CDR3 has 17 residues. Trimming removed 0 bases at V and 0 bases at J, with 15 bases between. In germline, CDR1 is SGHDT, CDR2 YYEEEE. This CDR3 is CASSLASWSEYQETQYF. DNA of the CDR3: TGTGCCAGCAGCTTGGCCAGCTGGAGCGAGTACCAAGAGACCCAGTACTTC.

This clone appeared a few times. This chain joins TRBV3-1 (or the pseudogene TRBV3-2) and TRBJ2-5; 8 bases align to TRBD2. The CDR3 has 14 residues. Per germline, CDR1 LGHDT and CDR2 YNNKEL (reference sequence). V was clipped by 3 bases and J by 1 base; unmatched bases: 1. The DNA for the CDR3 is TGTGCCAGCAGCCACGGGGGGGCCCAAGAGACCCAGTACTTC. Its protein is CASSHGGAQETQYF.

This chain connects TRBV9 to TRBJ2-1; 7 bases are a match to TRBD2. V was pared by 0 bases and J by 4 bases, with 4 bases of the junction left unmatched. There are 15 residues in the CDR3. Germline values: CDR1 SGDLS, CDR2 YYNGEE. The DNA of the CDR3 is TGTGCCAGCAGCGTAGGGGCGGGGGTATACAATGAGCAGTTCTTC. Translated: CASSVGAGVYNEQFF. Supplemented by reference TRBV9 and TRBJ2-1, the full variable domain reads DSGVTQTPKHLITATGQRVTLRCSPRSGDLSVYWYQQSLDQGLQFLIQYYNGEERAKGNILERFSAQQFPDLHSELNLSSLELGDSALYFCASSVGAGVYNEQFFGPGTRLTVL.

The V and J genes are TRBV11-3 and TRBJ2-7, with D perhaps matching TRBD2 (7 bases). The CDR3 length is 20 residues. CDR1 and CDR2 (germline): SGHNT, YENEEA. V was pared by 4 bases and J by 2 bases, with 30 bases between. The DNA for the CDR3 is TGTGCCAGCAGCTCCCTCGGGGGGACAACAGGCTACAAAATTACCTACGAGCAGTACTTC. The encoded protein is CASSSLGGTTGYKITYEQYF.

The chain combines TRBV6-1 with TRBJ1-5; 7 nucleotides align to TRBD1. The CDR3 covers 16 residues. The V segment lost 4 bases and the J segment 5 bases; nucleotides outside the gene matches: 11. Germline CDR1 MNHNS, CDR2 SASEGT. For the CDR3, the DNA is TGTGCCAGCAGTGGGATAAGGACAGGTTGGGATCAGCCCCAGCATTTT. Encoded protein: CASSGIRTGWDQPQHF.

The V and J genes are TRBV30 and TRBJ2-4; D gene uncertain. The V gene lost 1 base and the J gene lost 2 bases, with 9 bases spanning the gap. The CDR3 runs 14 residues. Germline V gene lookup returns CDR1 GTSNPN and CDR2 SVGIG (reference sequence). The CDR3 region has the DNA TGTGCCTGGAGTGGAGCGCCCCCCAAAAACATTCAGTACTTC. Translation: CAWSGAPPKNIQYF.

The CDR3 DNA reads TGTGCCAGCAGCCGGTCTACTAGCGGGGGGGAAACCTACGAGCAGTACGTC. Protein: CASSRSTSGGETYEQYV. V is TRBV11-2 and J is TRBJ2-7; 13 nucleotides line up with TRBD2. V lost 5 bases, J lost 2 bases, and 9 bases stayed unmatched. Germline loops: CDR1 SGHAT, CDR2 FQNNGV. The CDR3 length is 17 residues.

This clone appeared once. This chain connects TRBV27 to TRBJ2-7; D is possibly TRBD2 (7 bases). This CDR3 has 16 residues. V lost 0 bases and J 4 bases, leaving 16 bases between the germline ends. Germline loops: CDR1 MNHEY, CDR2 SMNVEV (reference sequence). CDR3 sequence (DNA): TGTGCCAGCAGTTTATCGGGGTACGGGGGGCGGTACGAGCAGTACGTC. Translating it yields CASSLSGYGGRYEQYV.